Detailed here is one TCR beta chain. As yet, its antigen is unknown. The CDR3 has 13 residues. V was clipped by 4 bases and J by 1 base, with 8 bases between them. From germline, CDR1 is SGHRS and CDR2 YFSETQ. This table comes from immunoSEQ multiplex PCR, and its TCRdb copy is limited to in-frame clones, with some not included. Seen here are 30,000 to 40,000 clones, 86% observed once, and the top ten hold under 7%. The sample comes from a study of T cells in localized non-small cell lung cancer. Study conclusions and caveats: In adjacent lung, a median roughly 58 of the top 100 tumor clones were found. Only one tumor region went through sequencing, so heterogeneity may still be there. Among the tissues sampled, uninvolved adjacent lung had the highest T cell clonality, above tumor. The study linked higher blood T cell density to longer overall survival.

The gene calls are TRBV5-1 and TRBJ1-1, with no clear D. Material: peripheral blood mononuclear cells, obtained before any cancer treatment. This receptor was obtained from a male donor at least 60 years old with stage II lung adenocarcinoma. The CDR3 loop reads CASSGTTNTEAFF. DNA of the CDR3: TGCGCCAGCAGCGGTACCACGAACACTGAAGCTTTCTTT. Using reference TRBV5-1 and TRBJ1-1 for the parts outside the CDR3, the full variable domain is KAGVTQTPRYLIKTRGQQVTLSCSPISGHRSVSWYQQTPGQGLQFLFEYFSETQRNKGNFPGRFSGRQFSNSRSEMNVSTLELGDSALYLCASSGTTNTEAFFGQGTRLTVV.